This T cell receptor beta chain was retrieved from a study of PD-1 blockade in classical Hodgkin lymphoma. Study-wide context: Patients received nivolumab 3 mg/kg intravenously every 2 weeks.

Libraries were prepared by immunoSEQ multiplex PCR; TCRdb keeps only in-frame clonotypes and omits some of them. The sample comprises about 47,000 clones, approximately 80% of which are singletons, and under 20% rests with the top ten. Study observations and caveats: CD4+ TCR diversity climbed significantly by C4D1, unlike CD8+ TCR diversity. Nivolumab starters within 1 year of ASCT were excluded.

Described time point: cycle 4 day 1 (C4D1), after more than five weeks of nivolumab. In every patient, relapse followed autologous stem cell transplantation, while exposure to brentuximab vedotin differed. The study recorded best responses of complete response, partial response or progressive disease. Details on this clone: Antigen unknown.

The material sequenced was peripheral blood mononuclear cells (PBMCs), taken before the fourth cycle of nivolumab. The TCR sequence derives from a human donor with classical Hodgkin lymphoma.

CDR3 loop: CASSLLGPGTEAFF. CDR3 DNA sequence: TGTGCCAGCAGTTTGCTAGGTCCGGGTACTGAAGCTTTCTTT. V and J are TRBV27 and TRBJ1-1; D call uncertain. CDR3 length equals 14 residues. The germline CDR1 and CDR2 sequences are MNHEY and SMNVEV (reference sequence). V lost 3 bases and J 5 bases, leaving 13 bases between the germline ends.